This entry describes one T cell receptor beta chain. The target antigen is unknown. Treatment defined: 15 to 20 received Ad26.COV2.S at low or high dose, single or two shots; 5 received placebo; per-sample allocation not given. Specimens were obtained on day 63 following the first vaccine or placebo injection. The data derive from a study of Ad26.COV2.S vaccination and SARS-CoV-2 variants. At the level of the study: Ad26.COV2.S arm of COV1001 included the donor. Once or twice, 56 days apart, Ad26.COV2.S was delivered intramuscularly. Regarding the study as a whole: Breadth of non-spike TCRs did not differ between vaccinees and placebo recipients. Placebo recipients showed lower spike-specific TCR breadth than vaccinees.

TCRdb's copy holds only in-frame clones and misses some; the assay was immunoSEQ multiplex PCR. The sample holds 380,000 or so clones, less than 90% seen once. Looked up from germline, CDR1 is MRHNA and CDR2 is SNTAGT. The length of the CDR3 is 16 residues. V was shortened by 6 bases and J by 6 bases, with 22 bases between the two germline ends. This receptor was identified in a person between 18 and 65 years old who received the Ad26.COV2.S COVID-19 vaccine or a placebo. Sequences were derived from peripheral blood, sampled in a trial of Ad26.COV2.S vaccine versus placebo. The V call is TRBV6-4, the J call TRBJ2-3; TRBD1 might be the D (6 bases). The CDR3 spells CASSLNSDLRGDTQYF. DNA of the CDR3: TGTGCCAGCAGCTTGAATAGCGACCTTAGGGGGGATACGCAGTATTTT.